The clone carrying this TCR beta chain was detected only a few times. Antigen unknown. These data originate in a study of blood T cells in healthy people across ages. Notes on the study in general: Age brought a roughly linear fall in TCR beta diversity measured per million T cells. Because donor CMV status was unknown, expanded clonotype changes were possibly confounded.

Germline V gene lookup returns CDR1 MNHEY and CDR2 SVGAGI. With 1 base clipped from V and 2 bases from J, the junction kept 9 bases outside the gene matches. This CDR3 is 17 amino acids long. Primed by a sample-barcoded 5' primer and a J-beta primer mix, a second PCR proceeded for about 7 to 11 cycles. One entry per CDR3 protein, called by TCRdb with MiXCR from the 5' RACE reads. The sample holds 1.5 million or so distinct CDR3 sequences; approximately 43% are singletons and the top ten take less than 5%. The chain links TRBV6-5 to TRBJ2-5, with 8 bases identical to TRBD1. This TCR was recovered from a woman younger than 35 in good health. Sequencing input: blood. For the CDR3, the DNA is TGTGCCAGCAGTTACTACTTCGATGGGGACAGGCAAGAGACCCAGTACTTC. Amino acids: CASSYYFDGDRQETQYF.